This T cell receptor beta chain was captured by sequencing in a study of cytomegalovirus exposure and HLA in healthy donors. The study's findings and limits: Near-uniform donor sequencing depth was presumed by presence/absence analyses.

As regards this clone: Antigen: not known.

PCR amplification relied on 60 Vbeta primers (plus 13 Jbeta primers). The assay was immunoSEQ multiplex PCR, and TCRdb's table has in-frame clones only and misses some. The sample has 100,000 to 150,000 clones, approximately 80% seen once. Per the germline V gene, CDR1 is KGHSH and CDR2 is LQKENI. CDR3 length equals 14 residues. Trimming stripped 1 base from V and 4 bases from J, with 7 bases between. This TCR was recovered from a man aged 45-65 years in good health and CMV-seropositive. Sequencing used PBMCs. The V and J genes are TRBV18 and TRBJ2-2; D remains unclear. CDR3 DNA: TGTGCCAGCTCACCACAGGAGTCCACCGGGGAGCTGTTTTTT. This gives the protein CASSPQESTGELFF.